This TCR beta chain was recovered during a study of graft-versus-host responses after intestinal transplantation (dated by TCRdb to the early 2020s). Looking at the study overall: The transplants that recipients got were multivisceral, liver-intestinal, or isolated intestinal. Every recipient was given anti-thymocyte globulin induction, then maintenance tacrolimus and steroids for 3 to 4 years. Bulk TCR-beta CDR3 sequencing was used to track graft-versus-host and host-versus-graft alloreactive T cell clones in the graft, circulation and bone marrow after intestinal transplantation. To identify alloreactive clones, pre-transplant mixed lymphocyte reaction products were sequenced and then compared with unstimulated pre-transplant donor and recipient T cells. The cohort enrolled approximately 24 intestinal transplant recipients, one of whom was a retransplant, and 3 patients without pretransplant specimens were excluded. Donor T cell macrochimerism was defined as a peak of at least 4% donor T cells among recipient peripheral blood mononuclear cells. Rather than being sequenced by the commercial service, samples from three later patients were sequenced in-house on an Illumina MiSeq and processed with MiXCR. The paper's findings and limits, for the study overall: Early after transplant, declines in HvG clones were associated with peak levels of circulating GvH clones. The conclusions were limited by the relatively low number and heterogeneity of the intestinal transplant patients. GvH clones were detected in recipient bone marrow, and some appeared earlier in ileal mucosa or blood, consistent with an intestinal mucosal origin. High GvH to HvG T cell clonal ratios were observed in the allografts of patients with donor T cell macrochimerism.

A word on this clone: The specificity of this receptor is unknown. Base qualities are not recorded, but no much larger clone differs from it by a single base.

The CDR3 spans 13 residues, from the cysteine through the phenylalanine. Of the read, only the CDR3 DNA is kept; its 39 bases are in frame from base 1. V is clipped by 0 bases and J by 8 bases, and the sequence between their germline boundaries is 10 bases long. As encoded in the germline V gene (reference sequence), CDR1 is MNHEY while CDR2 is SMNVEV. The library was produced with the immunoSEQ multiplex PCR assay. For most patients, genomic DNA was isolated using the Qiagen DNeasy Blood and Tissue Kit and was shipped frozen to Adaptive Biotechnologies for TCR sequencing. For most patients, high-throughput TCR-beta CDR3 sequencing of genomic DNA was performed by Adaptive Biotechnologies. The authors' analysis ran thus. TCR sequencing data for around 20 patients were retrieved from Adaptive's ImmunoSEQ software; a few other patients were processed with MiXCR and VDJtools. To correct CD4 versus CD8 sorting errors, any sequence found in both subsets at a frequency ratio below 5:1 was removed. CDR3 nucleotide sequences shared between donor and recipient were removed because the origin of such sequences could not be assigned. To count as alloreactive, a clone needed at least 2-fold expansion over unstimulated cells and a minimum CFSE-low frequency of 0.002% (template counts) or 0.001% (read counts). A clone was considered mappable if detected in the sequenced pre-transplant spleen, lymph node, or MLR CFSE-low populations of the donor or recipient. The cumulative frequency of alloreactive clones was calculated as a percentage of all sequences, weighted by copy number. As stored in TCRdb, this immuneACCESS dataset retains in-frame rearrangements with V and J assigned. A fraction of the clones does not appear; measured against another copy, unresolved V genes explain less than half of the discrepancy, and the remainder lacks a known reason. V and J calls and clone size are those listed in that table; D and trimming were worked out from the DNA. Present in this sample are fewer than 120,000 clones, around 93% of which were seen just once. The biggest ten clones account for 0.5% to 0.6% of the sample.

What the time point label conveys for this sample: cells obtained before transplantation from donor or recipient. CD3+CD4+ and CD3+CD8+ populations were FACS-sorted from unstimulated pre-transplant donor and recipient cells taken from spleen or lymph nodes. The sequences come from unstimulated CD8+ T cells sorted from spleen or lymph node cells, collected before intestinal transplant. The TCR was taken from a human donor who received an intestinal transplant. The V and J segments used are TRBV27 and TRBJ1-2, with the identity of the D gene unclear. The nucleotides are TGTGCCAGCAGTTTATCTCGACAAGCGGGCTACACCTTC. Its protein reads: CASSLSRQAGYTF.